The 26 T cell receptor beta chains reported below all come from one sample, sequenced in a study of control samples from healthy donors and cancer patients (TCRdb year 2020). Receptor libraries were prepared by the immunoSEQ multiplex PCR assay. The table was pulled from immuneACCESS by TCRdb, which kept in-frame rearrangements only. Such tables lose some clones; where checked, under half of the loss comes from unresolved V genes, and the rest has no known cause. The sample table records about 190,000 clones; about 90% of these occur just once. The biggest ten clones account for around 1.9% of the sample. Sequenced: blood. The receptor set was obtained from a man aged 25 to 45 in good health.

The CDR3 coding sequence is TGTGCCAGCAGCAAATTGGACAGGAGGATAAACATTCAGTACTTC. Its protein product is CASSKLDRRINIQYF. This sequence joins TRBV21-1 and TRBJ2-4; the table calls TRBD1, which could not be checked here. TRBV21-1 is assigned pseudogene status. The CDR3 is 15 amino acids.

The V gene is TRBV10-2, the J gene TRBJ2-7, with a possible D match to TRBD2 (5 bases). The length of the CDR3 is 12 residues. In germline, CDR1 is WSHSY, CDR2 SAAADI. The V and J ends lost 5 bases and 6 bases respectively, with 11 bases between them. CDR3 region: CASSITSSEQYF. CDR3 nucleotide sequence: TGCGCCAGCAGTATAACTAGTTCCGAGCAGTACTTC.

The CDR3 here is CASTSTVSTNEKLFF. Written as DNA, the CDR3 is TGTGCCAGCACCTCTACAGTGTCTACTAATGAAAAACTGTTTTTT. This sequence joins TRBV5-8 and TRBJ1-4; D gene ambiguous. V was trimmed by 6 bases and J by 2 bases, leaving 14 bases between them. This CDR3 contains 15 residues. Germline V gene sequence: CDR1 SGHTS, CDR2 YDEGEE.

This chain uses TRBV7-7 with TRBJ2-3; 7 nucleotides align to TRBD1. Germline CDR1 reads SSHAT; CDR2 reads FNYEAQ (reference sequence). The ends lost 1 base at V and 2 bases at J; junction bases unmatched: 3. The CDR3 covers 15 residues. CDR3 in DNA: TGTGCCAGCAGCTTAGGGACAGGTACCACAGATACGCAGTATTTT. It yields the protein CASSLGTGTTDTQYF.

DNA of the CDR3: TGTGCCAGCAGTTACGGGGACAGGCGCAATTCACCCCTCCACTTT. Its protein is CASSYGDRRNSPLHF. The chain recombines TRBV6-6 with TRBJ1-6, with 8 nucleotides matching TRBD1. The V gene end was trimmed by 2 bases and the J gene end by 7 bases; junction bases not matched to a gene: 4. The CDR3 is 15 residues long. The germline CDR1 and CDR2 sequences are MNHNY and SVGAGI (reference sequence).

The CDR3 region is CASTITGQGGYEQYF. For the CDR3, the DNA is TGTGCCAGCACCATCACGGGACAAGGGGGCTACGAGCAGTACTTC. V is TRBV6-5 and J is TRBJ2-7; possible D gene TRBD1, 6 bases. The CDR3 extends over 15 amino acids. Germline CDR1 MNHEY, CDR2 SVGAGI. Trimming pared 7 bases from V and 3 bases from J, leaving 19 bases between.

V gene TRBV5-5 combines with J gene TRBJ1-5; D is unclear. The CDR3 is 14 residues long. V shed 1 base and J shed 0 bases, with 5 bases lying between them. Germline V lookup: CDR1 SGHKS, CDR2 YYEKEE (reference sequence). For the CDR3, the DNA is TGTGCCAGCAGCTTGCGGGATAGCAATCAGCCCCAGCATTTT. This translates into CASSLRDSNQPQHF.

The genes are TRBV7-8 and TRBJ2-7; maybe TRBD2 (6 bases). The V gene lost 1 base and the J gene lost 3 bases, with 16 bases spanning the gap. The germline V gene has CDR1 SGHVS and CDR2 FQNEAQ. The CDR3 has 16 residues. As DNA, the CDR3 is TGTGCCAGCAGCTTAGTGCGGGGAAACGGACACTACGAGCAGTACTTC. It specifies CASSLVRGNGHYEQYF.

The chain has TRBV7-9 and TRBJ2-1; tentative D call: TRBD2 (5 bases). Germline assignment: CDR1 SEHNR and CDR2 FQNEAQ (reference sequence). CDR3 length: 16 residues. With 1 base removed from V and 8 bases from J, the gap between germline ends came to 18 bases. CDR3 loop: CASSLVMSSRFDEQFF. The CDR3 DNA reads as TGTGCCAGCAGCTTAGTAATGTCTAGCCGTTTCGATGAGCAGTTCTTC.

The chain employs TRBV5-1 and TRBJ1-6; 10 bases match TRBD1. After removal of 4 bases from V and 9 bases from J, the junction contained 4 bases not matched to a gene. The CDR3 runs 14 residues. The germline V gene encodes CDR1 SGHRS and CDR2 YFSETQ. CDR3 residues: CASSQGQGGSPLHF. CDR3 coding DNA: TGCGCCAGCAGCCAAGGACAGGGGGGTTCACCCCTCCACTTT.

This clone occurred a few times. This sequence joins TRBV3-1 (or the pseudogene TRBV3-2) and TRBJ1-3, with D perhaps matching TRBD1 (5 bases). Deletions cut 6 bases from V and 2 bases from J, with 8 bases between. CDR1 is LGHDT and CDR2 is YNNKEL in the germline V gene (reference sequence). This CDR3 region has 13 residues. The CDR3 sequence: CASSSRAGNTIYF. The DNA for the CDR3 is TGTGCCAGCAGTTCCAGGGCTGGAAACACCATATATTTT.

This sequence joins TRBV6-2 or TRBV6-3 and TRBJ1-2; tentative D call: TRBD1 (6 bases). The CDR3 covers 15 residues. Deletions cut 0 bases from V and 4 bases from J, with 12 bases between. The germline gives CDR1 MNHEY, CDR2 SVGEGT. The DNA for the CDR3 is TGTGCCAGCAGTTACTCGTATACAGGGTCCTATGGCTACACCTTC. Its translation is CASSYSYTGSYGYTF.

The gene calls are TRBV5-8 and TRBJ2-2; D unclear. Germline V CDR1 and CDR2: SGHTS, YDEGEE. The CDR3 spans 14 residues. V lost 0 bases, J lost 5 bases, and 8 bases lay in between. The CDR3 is CASSLVTPTGELFF. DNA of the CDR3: TGTGCCAGCAGCTTGGTCACACCTACCGGGGAGCTGTTTTTT.

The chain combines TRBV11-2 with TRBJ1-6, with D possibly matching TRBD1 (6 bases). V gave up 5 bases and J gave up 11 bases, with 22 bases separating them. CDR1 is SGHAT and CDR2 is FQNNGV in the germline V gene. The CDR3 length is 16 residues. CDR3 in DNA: TGTGCCAGCAGCCCTCAGGGACACACCCCGGGGGCACCCCTCCACTTT. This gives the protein CASSPQGHTPGAPLHF.

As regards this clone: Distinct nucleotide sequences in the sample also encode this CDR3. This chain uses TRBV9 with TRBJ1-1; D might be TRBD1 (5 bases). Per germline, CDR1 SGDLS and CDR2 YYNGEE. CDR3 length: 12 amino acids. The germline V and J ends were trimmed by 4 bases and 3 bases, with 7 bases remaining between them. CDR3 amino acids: CASSLGDTEAFF. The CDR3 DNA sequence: TGTGCCAGCAGCTTGGGGGACACTGAAGCTTTCTTT.

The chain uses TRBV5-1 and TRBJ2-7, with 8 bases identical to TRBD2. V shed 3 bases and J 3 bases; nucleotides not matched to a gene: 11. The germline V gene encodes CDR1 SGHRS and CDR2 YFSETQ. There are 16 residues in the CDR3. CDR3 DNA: TGCGCCAGCAGCTCCTCCTGGGCGGGGGGAGGCTACGAGCAGTACTTC. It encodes CASSSSWAGGGYEQYF.

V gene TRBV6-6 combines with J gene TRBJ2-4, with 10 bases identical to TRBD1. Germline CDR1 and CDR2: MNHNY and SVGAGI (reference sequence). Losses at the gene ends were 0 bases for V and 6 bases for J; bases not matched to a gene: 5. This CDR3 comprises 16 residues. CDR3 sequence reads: CASSYSDRGHGNIQYF. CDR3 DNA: TGTGCCAGCAGTTACTCAGACAGGGGGCATGGAAACATTCAGTACTTC.

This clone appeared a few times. The CDR3 loop reads CASSSRTDRPFWQYF. The CDR3 DNA follows: TGTGCCAGCAGCTCAAGGACGGATCGGCCTTTCTGGCAGTACTTC. The chain has TRBV11-2 and TRBJ2-7; D uncertain. Germline lookup yields CDR1 SGHAT and CDR2 FQNNGV. V was cut by 4 bases and J by 9 bases, with 22 bases left in between. The CDR3 sequence is 15 residues long.

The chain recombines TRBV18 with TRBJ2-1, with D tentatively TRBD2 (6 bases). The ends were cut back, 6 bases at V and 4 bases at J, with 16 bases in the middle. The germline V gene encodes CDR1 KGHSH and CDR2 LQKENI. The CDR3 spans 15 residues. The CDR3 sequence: CASSTGRGGYNEQFF. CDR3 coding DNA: TGTGCCAGCTCTACCGGGAGAGGCGGATACAATGAGCAGTTCTTC.

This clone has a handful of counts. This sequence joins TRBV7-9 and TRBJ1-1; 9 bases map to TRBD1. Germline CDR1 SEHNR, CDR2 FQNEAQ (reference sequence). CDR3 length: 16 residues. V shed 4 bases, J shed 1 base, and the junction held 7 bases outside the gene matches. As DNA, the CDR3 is TGTGCCAGCAGCTCCGGGACAGGGCGTCGGAACACTGAAGCTTTCTTT. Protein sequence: CASSSGTGRRNTEAFF.

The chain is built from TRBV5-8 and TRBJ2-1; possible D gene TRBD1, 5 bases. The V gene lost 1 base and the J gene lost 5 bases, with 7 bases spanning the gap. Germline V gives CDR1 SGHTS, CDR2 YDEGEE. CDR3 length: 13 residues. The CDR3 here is CASSLPGHNEQFF. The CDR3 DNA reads TGTGCCAGCAGCTTGCCAGGGCACAATGAGCAGTTCTTC.

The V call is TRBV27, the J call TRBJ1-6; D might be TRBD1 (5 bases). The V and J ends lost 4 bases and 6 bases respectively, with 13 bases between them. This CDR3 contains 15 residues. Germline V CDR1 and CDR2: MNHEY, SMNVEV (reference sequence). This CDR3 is CASSSGTTFNSPLHF. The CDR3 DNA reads TGTGCCAGCAGTTCGGGGACCACTTTTAATTCACCCCTCCACTTT.

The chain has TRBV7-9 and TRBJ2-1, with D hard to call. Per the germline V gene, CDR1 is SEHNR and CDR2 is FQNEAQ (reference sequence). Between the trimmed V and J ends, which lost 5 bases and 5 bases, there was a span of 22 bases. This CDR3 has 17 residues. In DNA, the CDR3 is TGTGCCAGCAGCCCCCCCACTCCCGCAACGAATAACAATGAGCAGTTCTTC. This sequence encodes CASSPPTPATNNNEQFF. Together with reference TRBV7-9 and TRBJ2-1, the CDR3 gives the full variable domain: DTGVSQNPRHKITKRGQNVTFRCDPISEHNRLYWYRQTLGQGPEFLTYFQNEAQLEKSRLLSDRFSAERPKGSFSTLEIQRTEQGDSAMYLCASSPPTPATNNNEQFFGPGTRLTVL.

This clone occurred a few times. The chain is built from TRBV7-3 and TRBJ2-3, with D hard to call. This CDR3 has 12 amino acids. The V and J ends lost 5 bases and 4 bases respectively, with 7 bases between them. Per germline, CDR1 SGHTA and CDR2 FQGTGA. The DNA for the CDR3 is TGTGCCAGCAGCCAGACCTCAGATACGCAGTATTTT. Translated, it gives CASSQTSDTQYF.

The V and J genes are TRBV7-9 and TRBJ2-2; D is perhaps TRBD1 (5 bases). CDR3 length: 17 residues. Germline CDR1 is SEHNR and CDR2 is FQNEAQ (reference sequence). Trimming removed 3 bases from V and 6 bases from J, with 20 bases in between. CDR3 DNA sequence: TGTGCCAGCAGCTTTCAAATTCCAGGGATCCGTCCCGGGGAGCTGTTTTTT. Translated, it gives CASSFQIPGIRPGELFF.

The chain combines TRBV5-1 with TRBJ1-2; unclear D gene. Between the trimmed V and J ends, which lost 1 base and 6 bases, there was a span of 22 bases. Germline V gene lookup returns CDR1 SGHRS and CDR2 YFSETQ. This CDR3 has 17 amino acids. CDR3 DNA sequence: TGCGCCAGCAGCTTGTTGTCGGGGAATTGGGGTCGTGATGGCTACACCTTC. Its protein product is CASSLLSGNWGRDGYTF.